Following are 23 T cell receptor beta chains from one sample sequenced in a study of neurological immune-mediated disorders. In TCRdb, the 5' RACE reads were re-called with MiXCR into one record per CDR3 protein. The sample lists 55,000 to 75,000 distinct CDR3 sequences, 4% to 6% occurring once. The sample taken for sequencing was PBMCs. The receptor source for this set is a woman in her 30s with multiple sclerosis.

This clonotype was found many times. The chain couples TRBV2 to TRBJ1-5; possibly TRBD1 for D (5 bases). V was pared by 7 bases and J by 3 bases, with 16 bases between. Germline CDR1 reads SNHLY; CDR2 reads FYNNEI. The CDR3 has 15 amino acids. The CDR3 DNA is TGTGCCAGCAAAATGACAGATGTTCTCAATCAGCCCCAGCATTTT. This codes for CASKMTDVLNQPQHF.

The rearrangement joins TRBV6-5 to TRBJ2-1; 8 nucleotides match TRBD2. With 4 bases clipped from V and 3 bases from J, the junction kept 5 bases outside the gene matches. This CDR3 contains 15 residues. Germline values: CDR1 MNHEY, CDR2 SVGAGI. The CDR3 bases are TGTGCCAGCAGTTCGTCGGGGGGGGGCTACAATGAGCAGTTCTTC. This gives the protein CASSSSGGGYNEQFF.

The chain is built from TRBV29-1 and TRBJ2-3; D unresolved. CDR1 is SQVTM, CDR2 ANQGSEA, per germline. This CDR3 comprises 12 residues. V lost 5 bases, J lost 0 bases, and 6 bases lay in between. The CDR3 spells CSVSESTDTQYF. CDR3 bases: TGCAGCGTTTCTGAGAGCACAGATACGCAGTATTTT.

The gene calls are TRBV3-1 and TRBJ1-2; no clear D gene. The CDR3 length is 14 residues. Deletions cut 0 bases from V and 8 bases from J, with 13 bases between. Looked up from germline, CDR1 is LGHDT and CDR2 is YNNKEL (reference sequence). DNA for the CDR3: TGTGCCAGCAGCCAAGATACATGGGCGGGAGGCTACACCTTC. It encodes CASSQDTWAGGYTF.

At least ten counts were recorded for this clonotype. The V and J genes are TRBV12-3 or TRBV12-4 and TRBJ2-7; a weak D match, TRBD1 (6 bases). The CDR3 length is 13 residues. The V and J ends lost 6 bases and 3 bases respectively, with 12 bases between them. The CDR3 here is CASSLTGYYEQYF. The CDR3 region has the DNA TGTGCCAGCAGCCTGACAGGATACTACGAGCAGTACTTC.

This clonotype was seen a few times. V is TRBV5-6 and J is TRBJ2-5, with D possibly being TRBD2 (5 bases). In germline, CDR1 is SGHDT, CDR2 YYEEEE. This CDR3 has 14 amino acids. V was pared by 1 base and J by 5 bases, with 12 bases between. CDR3 DNA: TGTGCCAGCAGCTTGAACTTTCGAGGGGAGACCCAGTACTTC. Its protein product is CASSLNFRGETQYF.

This clonotype was observed a handful of times. This chain joins TRBV6-6 and TRBJ2-7, with 9 bases identical to TRBD2. Unmatched junction bases numbered 5, after V lost 7 bases and J lost 4 bases. Germline CDR1 reads MNHNY; CDR2 reads SVGAGI (reference sequence). The CDR3 length is 13 residues. CDR3: CASNSGGSYEQYF. The CDR3, as DNA: TGTGCCAGCAACAGCGGGGGGTCGTACGAGCAGTACTTC.

This clonotype was detected ten times or more. The chain combines TRBV9 with TRBJ2-1, with a tentative D call TRBD2 (7 bases). This CDR3 region has 16 residues. Germline V gene sequence: CDR1 SGDLS, CDR2 YYNGEE. The V gene lost 0 bases and the J gene lost 1 base, with 11 bases spanning the gap. The CDR3 region has the DNA TGTGCCAGCAGCGTAGTTGAGGGGGGGTCCTACAATGAGCAGTTCTTC. Encoded protein: CASSVVEGGSYNEQFF.

This chain joins TRBV12-3 or TRBV12-4 and TRBJ2-7; 8 bases agree with TRBD2. This CDR3 spans 16 amino acids. The V and J ends lost 4 bases and 0 bases, in that order; junction bases with no gene match: 8. Here the CDR3 DNA reads TGTGCCAGCAGTTCCCAGCGGGGGCGGTCCTCCTACGAGCAGTACTTC. Encoded protein: CASSSQRGRSSYEQYF.

In this sample, this clonotype turned up many times. This chain joins TRBV20-1 and TRBJ2-2; 7 bases are shared with TRBD2. Trimming cost V 0 bases and J 3 bases; bases outside gene matches: 7. Germline V gives CDR1 DFQATT, CDR2 SNEGSKA (reference sequence). This CDR3 contains 16 residues. For the CDR3, the DNA is TGCAGTGCTAGAGAACCGCGACTAGCAGACACCGGGGAGCTGTTTTTT. Translation: CSAREPRLADTGELFF.

This clonotype was counted many times. V gene TRBV5-1 combines with J gene TRBJ1-4; 7 positions match TRBD1. The germline V gene has CDR1 SGHRS and CDR2 YFSETQ. The junction had 4 bases not matched to a gene; V was cut back by 3 bases and J by 5 bases. The CDR3 totals 14 residues. Here the CDR3 DNA reads TGCGCCAGCAGCTGGCAGACAGGGAATGAAAAACTGTTTTTT. Translated: CASSWQTGNEKLFF.

This clonotype was detected ten times or more. The chain has TRBV3-1 and TRBJ1-6; D call uncertain. The CDR3 extends over 14 amino acids. The germline gives CDR1 LGHDT, CDR2 YNNKEL (reference sequence). The V and J ends lost 0 bases and 9 bases respectively, with 9 bases between them. The CDR3 DNA follows: TGTGCCAGCAGCCAAGAGCCCGGGTTTTCACCCCTCCACTTT. Amino acid sequence: CASSQEPGFSPLHF.

The gene calls are TRBV5-5 and TRBJ2-3; D uncertain. Germline V gene data show CDR1 as SGHKS and CDR2 as YYEKEE (reference sequence). V lost 5 bases and J lost 2, with 15 bases in between. CDR3 length: 15 amino acids. CDR3 residues: CASSPDGSSTDTQYF. DNA for the CDR3: TGTGCCAGCAGTCCGGACGGTAGTTCCACAGATACGCAGTATTTT.

The chain joins TRBV7-8 to TRBJ2-7, with D maybe TRBD1 (7 bases). Trimming took off 8 bases at V and 4 bases at J, with 15 bases between the two ends. Per germline, CDR1 SGHVS and CDR2 FQNEAQ. CDR3 length: 13 amino acids. CDR3 sequence: CASGRDSGYEQYF. The CDR3 region has the DNA TGTGCCAGCGGCCGGGACAGCGGGTACGAGCAGTACTTC.

This clonotype was detected many times. This chain joins TRBV29-1 and TRBJ1-1; D is undetermined. The ends were cut back, 7 bases at V and 0 bases at J, with 9 bases in the middle. The CDR3 is made up of 12 amino acids. From germline, CDR1 is SQVTM and CDR2 ANQGSEA. The CDR3 sequence is CSAARMNTEAFF. The CDR3 DNA sequence: TGCAGCGCGGCTCGGATGAACACTGAAGCTTTCTTT.

This clonotype was found many times. The J gene is TRBJ2-2, the V gene TRBV12-3 or TRBV12-4, with 7 bases aligning to TRBD2. The V segment lost 1 base and the J segment 7 bases; nucleotides outside the gene matches: 15. There are 18 residues in the CDR3. CDR3 amino acids: CASSLDRGGVEHFGELFF. As DNA, the CDR3 is TGTGCCAGCAGTTTAGATCGGGGAGGGGTCGAGCACTTCGGGGAGCTGTTTTTT.

There are many counts of this clonotype. This chain uses TRBV20-1 with TRBJ2-7; D not certain. CDR3 size: 13 residues. CDR1 is DFQATT, CDR2 SNEGSKA, per germline (reference sequence). Trimming cost V 6 bases and J 6 bases, with 18 bases left between them. For the CDR3, the DNA is TGCAGTGCGCACGAGCTGGGATGGGGCGAGCAGTACTTC. Its translation: CSAHELGWGEQYF.

This clonotype was counted between two and nine times. The rearrangement links TRBV7-2 to TRBJ1-6, with 8 bases that match TRBD1. The CDR3 length is 14 residues. The germline gives CDR1 SGHTA, CDR2 FQGNSA. Unmatched junction bases numbered 3, after V lost 5 bases and J lost 6 bases. The CDR3 here is CASSPGQGNSPLHF. CDR3 DNA sequence: TGTGCCAGCAGCCCCGGACAGGGTAATTCACCCCTCCACTTT.

Only a few counts were recorded for this clonotype. The V call is TRBV10-1, the J call TRBJ2-7; D is ambiguous. The CDR3 totals 13 residues. Per germline, CDR1 WNHNN and CDR2 SYGVQD (reference sequence). V gave up 0 bases and J gave up 6 bases, with 9 bases separating them. This CDR3 reads CASSESGFGEQYF. CDR3 nucleotides: TGCGCCAGCAGTGAGTCCGGATTCGGCGAGCAGTACTTC.

This sequence joins TRBV15 and TRBJ1-5; possible D gene TRBD1, 5 bases. Looked up from germline, CDR1 is LNHNV and CDR2 is YYDKDF (reference sequence). The CDR3 totals 15 residues. Trimming took 5 bases from V and 4 from J, leaving 15 bases between them. The CDR3 DNA follows: TGTGCCACCAGCGGGTGGGGGGTTGAGAATCAGCCCCAGCATTTT. Protein product: CATSGWGVENQPQHF.

This clonotype was counted many times. The chain is built from TRBV5-8 and TRBJ1-2, with a possible D match to TRBD1 (5 bases). CDR3 length: 14 residues. With 4 bases removed from V and 2 bases from J, the gap between germline ends came to 12 bases. Looked up from germline, CDR1 is SGHTS and CDR2 is YDEGEE. CDR3 sequence (DNA): TGTGCCAGCAGCGATCGACAGCTAAACTATGGCTACACCTTC. Residues: CASSDRQLNYGYTF.

This clonotype has at least ten counts. In DNA form, the CDR3 reads TGCGCCAGCAGACAAAATGGGCCCGGGACAGGCCTCACCTATGGCTACACCTTC. Its translation is CASRQNGPGTGLTYGYTF. This chain uses TRBV5-1 with TRBJ1-2; 8 bases are shared with TRBD1. CDR1 is SGHRS and CDR2 is YFSETQ in the germline V gene. The CDR3 loop spans 18 amino acids. With 5 bases clipped from V and 4 bases from J, the junction kept 19 bases outside the gene matches. Full variable domain (rest looked up from reference TRBV5-1 and TRBJ1-2): KAGVTQTPRYLIKTRGQQVTLSCSPISGHRSVSWYQQTPGQGLQFLFEYFSETQRNKGNFPGRFSGRQFSNSRSEMNVSTLELGDSALYLCASRQNGPGTGLTYGYTFGSGTRLTVV.

This clonotype came up a few times. V gene TRBV20-1 combines with J gene TRBJ1-5; D is uncertain. CDR1 is DFQATT, CDR2 SNEGSKA, per germline (reference sequence). The CDR3 covers 12 residues. V lost 3 bases and J lost 4, with 7 bases in between. The CDR3 is CSASGENQPQHF. The CDR3 region has the DNA TGCAGTGCTAGCGGGGAAAATCAGCCCCAGCATTTT.